Below are 20 T cell receptor beta chains sequenced from a single sample in a study of T cells after yellow fever vaccination. TCRdb processed the 5' RACE reads anew with MiXCR; each CDR3 protein has one entry. The table includes about 340,000 distinct CDR3 sequences, under 15% detected once. Source: CD4+ T cells sorted from PBMCs, taken 15 days after the yellow fever booster vaccination. These TCRs come from a man aged 18 to 29 who received the YFV17D yellow fever vaccine.

V gene TRBV20-1 combines with J gene TRBJ1-4; D gene ambiguous. CDR1 DFQATT and CDR2 SNEGSKA come from the germline V gene (reference sequence). The CDR3 extends over 12 amino acids. Trimming removed 3 bases from V and 5 bases from J, with 7 bases in between. The CDR3 DNA sequence: TGCAGTGCTAGTCCGCTGAATGAAAAACTGTTTTTT. It specifies CSASPLNEKLFF.

The gene calls are TRBV7-9 and TRBJ2-2; 7 nucleotides agree with TRBD1. The CDR3 sequence is 15 residues long. Germline CDR1 reads SEHNR; CDR2 reads FQNEAQ (reference sequence). Unmatched junction bases numbered 5, after V lost 5 bases and J lost 2 bases. CDR3 in DNA: TGTGCCAGCAGCAAATACAGGGGTAACACCGGGGAGCTGTTTTTT. Residues: CASSKYRGNTGELFF.

The chain joins TRBV10-3 to TRBJ2-5; 7 bases line up with TRBD1. The germline V gene has CDR1 ENHRY and CDR2 SYGVKD. V lost 3 bases to trimming and J lost 3 bases; unmatched junction nucleotides: 10. The CDR3 extends over 16 amino acids. The CDR3 DNA sequence: TGTGCCATCAGTGACCAACAAAGGGACAGCGAAGAGACCCAGTACTTC. Translating gives CAISDQQRDSEETQYF.

The V and J genes are TRBV18 and TRBJ2-7, with a tentative D call TRBD1 (6 bases). Germline assignment: CDR1 KGHSH and CDR2 LQKENI. The CDR3 spans 12 residues. V was trimmed by 4 bases and J by 6 bases, leaving 10 bases between them. DNA of the CDR3: TGTGCCAGCTCACAAACCAGGGGCGAGCAGTACGTC. Translation: CASSQTRGEQYV.

This rearrangement joins TRBV3-1 to TRBJ2-1, with no clear D. This CDR3 has 13 residues. Germline V lookup: CDR1 LGHDT, CDR2 YNNKEL (reference sequence). V shed 0 bases and J shed 9 bases, with 9 bases lying between them. The CDR3 DNA reads TGTGCCAGCAGCCAAGATGAACGGTTTGAGCAGTTCTTC. Translating it yields CASSQDERFEQFF.

This clonotype occurred a few times. CDR3 nucleotide sequence: TGTGCCAGCAGCCTATTCCGGACAAACGGCCAGCCCCAGCATTTT. Protein product: CASSLFRTNGQPQHF. The chain has TRBV7-2 and TRBJ1-5; tentatively, D is TRBD1 (5 bases). Germline loops: CDR1 SGHTA, CDR2 FQGNSA. V was pared by 5 bases and J by 7 bases, with 18 bases between. The CDR3 runs 15 residues.

This clonotype was counted a few times. J is TRBJ2-7 and V is TRBV24-1; TRBD1 matches at 9 bases. This CDR3 has 13 amino acids. V gave up 11 bases and J gave up 3 bases; unmatched junction bases: 7. CDR1 KGHDR and CDR2 SFDVKD come from the germline V gene. The CDR3 spells CAIRTGEFYEQYV. The CDR3 coding sequence is TGTGCCATCCGGACAGGGGAGTTCTACGAGCAGTACGTC.

The chain employs TRBV6-6 and TRBJ1-5; 7 bases are a match to TRBD1. Germline CDR1 MNHNY, CDR2 SVGAGI (reference sequence). The CDR3 has 13 amino acids. Unmatched junction bases numbered 6, after V lost 7 bases and J lost 6 bases. The CDR3 DNA sequence: TGTGCCAGCAAACAGGGGTCGAGTCAGCCCCAGCATTTT. Its translation is CASKQGSSQPQHF.

The chain employs TRBV27 and TRBJ1-1; tentatively, D is TRBD1 (5 bases). The germline V and J ends were trimmed by 8 bases and 5 bases, with 21 bases remaining between them. The CDR3 length is 15 residues. Per germline, CDR1 MNHEY and CDR2 SMNVEV (reference sequence). CDR3 nucleotide sequence: TGTGCCAGCGGTAGCTGGGGCCGGGCTTCTACTGAAGCTTTCTTT. Translated, it gives CASGSWGRASTEAFF.

The chain employs TRBV27 and TRBJ1-2; D remains unclear. This CDR3 region has 14 residues. CDR1 MNHEY and CDR2 SMNVEV come from the germline V gene (reference sequence). The V end was cut by 4 bases, the J end by 7 bases, with 16 bases between. CDR3 loop: CASSSGPPRRGYTF. The CDR3 DNA reads as TGTGCCAGCAGTTCTGGGCCCCCAAGGCGTGGCTACACCTTC.

This chain joins TRBV9 and TRBJ1-1; 8 nucleotides line up with TRBD1. Germline loops: CDR1 SGDLS, CDR2 YYNGEE. CDR3 size: 17 residues. The V segment lost 2 bases and the J segment 4 bases; nucleotides outside the gene matches: 13. The DNA for the CDR3 is TGTGCCAGCAGCGTGGGAGAAGGACAGGGAGGAGCCACTGAAGCTTTCTTT. Residues: CASSVGEGQGGATEAFF.

V and J are TRBV6-6 and TRBJ1-5, with TRBD1 identical over 7 bases. CDR1 is MNHNY and CDR2 is SVGAGI in the germline V gene (reference sequence). This CDR3 has 17 residues. J was trimmed by 1 base and V by 5 bases; bases with no gene match: 11. CDR3 region: CASSPTRQGLSNQPQHF. In DNA form, the CDR3 reads TGTGCCAGCAGTCCTACCAGACAGGGTCTAAGCAATCAGCCCCAGCATTTT.

This clonotype was seen more than once but under ten times. This chain links TRBV6-2 or TRBV6-3 with TRBJ2-2, with D perhaps TRBD2 (6 bases). The CDR3 runs to 13 residues. CDR1 MNHEY and CDR2 SVGEGT come from the germline V gene. Trimming removed 5 bases at V and 7 bases at J, with 11 bases between. The CDR3 bases are TGTGCCAGCAGTACGCGGGATAGCGGGGAGCTGTTTTTT. Residues: CASSTRDSGELFF.

J is TRBJ1-6 and V is TRBV6-5; TRBD1 is a possible D gene (5 bases). Looked up from germline, CDR1 is MNHEY and CDR2 is SVGAGI. The germline V and J ends were trimmed by 8 bases and 6 bases, with 11 bases remaining between them. CDR3 length: 13 residues. CDR3 in amino acids: CASRPGTNSPLHF. The CDR3 DNA reads as TGTGCCAGCCGACCCGGGACTAATTCACCCCTCCACTTT.

The genes are TRBV18 and TRBJ2-7; 11 bases line up with TRBD2. Germline V gene lookup returns CDR1 KGHSH and CDR2 LQKENI. This CDR3 is built from 15 residues. The V segment lost 2 bases and the J segment 3 bases; nucleotides outside the gene matches: 3. This CDR3 is CASSPGGLAVYEQYF. DNA of the CDR3: TGTGCCAGCTCACCAGGGGGACTAGCGGTCTACGAGCAGTACTTC.

This clonotype occurred many times. This chain joins TRBV5-1 and TRBJ2-1; D is possibly TRBD1 (6 bases). V lost 4 bases to trimming and J lost 6 bases, with 11 bases between them. Germline V lookup: CDR1 SGHRS, CDR2 YFSETQ. The CDR3 is 13 amino acids. CDR3 residues: CASSPVTGNEQFF. DNA of the CDR3: TGCGCCAGCAGCCCGGTGACAGGCAATGAGCAGTTCTTC.

This clonotype was picked up a small number of times. The chain combines TRBV20-1 with TRBJ2-4, with no clear D. Trimming removed 6 bases from V and 0 bases from J, with 15 bases in between. Germline loops: CDR1 DFQATT, CDR2 SNEGSKA (reference sequence). This CDR3 is built from 15 residues. CDR3 sequence reads: CSAHRLGLAKNIQYF. The CDR3 DNA follows: TGCAGTGCCCACCGACTGGGGTTAGCCAAAAACATTCAGTACTTC.

The J gene is TRBJ2-1, the V gene TRBV11-2; 10 positions match TRBD2. Unmatched junction bases numbered 7, after V lost 1 base and J lost 7 bases. This CDR3 contains 16 residues. Germline V gives CDR1 SGHAT, CDR2 FQNNGV. The CDR3: CASSLVQRGGRNEQFF. DNA of the CDR3: TGTGCCAGCAGCTTAGTCCAGCGGGGGGGTCGAAATGAGCAGTTCTTC. Filled out from reference TRBV11-2 and TRBJ2-1, the complete variable domain reads EAGVAQSPRYKIIEKRQSVAFWCNPISGHATLYWYQQILGQGPKLLIQFQNNGVVDDSQLPKDRFSAERLKGVDSTLKIQPAKLEDSAVYLCASSLVQRGGRNEQFFGPGTRLTVL.

This chain uses TRBV7-9 with TRBJ1-2; weak D call: TRBD1 (5 bases). From germline, CDR1 is SEHNR and CDR2 FQNEAQ (reference sequence). Trimming left V 6 bases short and J 9 bases short, with 17 bases between. There are 13 residues in the CDR3. CDR3 loop: CASRTGTAVSYTF. The CDR3 DNA reads as TGTGCCAGCAGGACCGGGACGGCCGTAAGCTACACCTTC.

The chain employs TRBV6-6 and TRBJ1-1; D call uncertain. V gave up 2 bases and J gave up 5 bases, with 12 bases separating them. Looked up from germline, CDR1 is MNHNY and CDR2 is SVGAGI (reference sequence). CDR3 size: 14 residues. The CDR3 here is CASSYAQMGTEAFF. As DNA, the CDR3 is TGTGCCAGCAGTTACGCGCAGATGGGGACTGAAGCTTTCTTT.